What follows is one TCR beta chain and its context. The data were taken from a study of T cells after yellow fever vaccination. The CDR3 is made up of 13 amino acids. Looked up from germline, CDR1 is DFQATT and CDR2 is SNEGSKA (reference sequence). The V gene lost 7 bases and the J gene lost 9 bases, with 22 bases spanning the gap. One entry per CDR3 protein results from TCRdb running MiXCR on the 5' RACE reads. The sample gives 350,000 to 450,000 distinct CDR3 sequences, around 6.4% of which show up once; approximately 15% is in the top ten. The genes are TRBV20-1 and TRBJ2-7; D may match TRBD1 or TRBD2 (5 bases each). The sequenced sample was PBMCs, obtained 5 days after the yellow fever booster vaccination. This sequence was found in a man aged 25 to 40 who received the YFV17D yellow fever vaccine. CDR3 amino acids: CSESRSSGTLQYF. The CDR3 region has the DNA TGCAGTGAGTCTCGTAGCTCCGGGACGCTGCAGTACTTC.